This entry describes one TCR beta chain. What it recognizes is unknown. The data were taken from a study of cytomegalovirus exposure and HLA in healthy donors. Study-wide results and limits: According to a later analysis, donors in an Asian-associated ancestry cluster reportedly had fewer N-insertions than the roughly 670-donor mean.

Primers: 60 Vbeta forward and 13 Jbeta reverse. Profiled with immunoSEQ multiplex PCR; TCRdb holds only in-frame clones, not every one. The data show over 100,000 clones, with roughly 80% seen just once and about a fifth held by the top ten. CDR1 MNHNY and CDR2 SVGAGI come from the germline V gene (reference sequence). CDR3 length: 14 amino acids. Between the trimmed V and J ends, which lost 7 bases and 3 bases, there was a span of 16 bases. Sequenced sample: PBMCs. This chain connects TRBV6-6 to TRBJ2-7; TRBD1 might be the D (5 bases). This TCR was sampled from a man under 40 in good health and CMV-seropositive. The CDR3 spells CASNSQVAHYEQYF. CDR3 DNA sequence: TGTGCCAGCAACTCACAGGTTGCCCACTACGAGCAGTACTTC.